The clone carrying this T cell receptor (beta chain) was seen many times. This specimen comes from a study of T-cell reconstitution after alpha-beta-depleted transplantation in children. The TCRbeta library incorporated unique molecular identifiers. TCRdb reanalysed the PCR reads using MiXCR and keeps one entry per CDR3 protein. Here the sample spans 450,000 to 550,000 distinct CDR3 sequences, roughly 11% being singletons. The specimen was PBMCs, mostly from graft donor cells, collected 180 days after TCRalphabeta/CD19-depleted stem cell transplant. The sequence was collected from a female patient between 2 and 15 years old who had a stem cell transplant for aplastic anemia, so the T cells may come from the graft donor.

As DNA, the CDR3 is TGTGCCAGCAGTTTAGGGAACGGGGAGCTGTTTTTT. Translating gives CASSLGNGELFF. The J gene is TRBJ2-2, the V gene TRBV27, with D unclear. Germline loops: CDR1 MNHEY, CDR2 SMNVEV (reference sequence). This CDR3 comprises 12 residues. The V end was cut by 2 bases, the J end by 7 bases, with 5 bases between.